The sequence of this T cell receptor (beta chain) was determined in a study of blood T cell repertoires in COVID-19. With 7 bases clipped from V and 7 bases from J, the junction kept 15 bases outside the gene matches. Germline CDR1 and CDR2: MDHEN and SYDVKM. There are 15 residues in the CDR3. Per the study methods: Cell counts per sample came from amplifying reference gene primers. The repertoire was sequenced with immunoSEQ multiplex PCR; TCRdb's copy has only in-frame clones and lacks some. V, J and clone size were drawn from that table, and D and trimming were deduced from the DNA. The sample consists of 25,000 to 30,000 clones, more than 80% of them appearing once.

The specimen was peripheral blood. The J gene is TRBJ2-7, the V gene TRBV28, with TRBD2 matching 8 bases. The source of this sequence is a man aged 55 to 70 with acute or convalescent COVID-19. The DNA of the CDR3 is TGTGCCAGCATCCCGGGGGGGGGAGGATTTCGGGAGCAGTACTTC. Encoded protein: CASIPGGGGFREQYF.